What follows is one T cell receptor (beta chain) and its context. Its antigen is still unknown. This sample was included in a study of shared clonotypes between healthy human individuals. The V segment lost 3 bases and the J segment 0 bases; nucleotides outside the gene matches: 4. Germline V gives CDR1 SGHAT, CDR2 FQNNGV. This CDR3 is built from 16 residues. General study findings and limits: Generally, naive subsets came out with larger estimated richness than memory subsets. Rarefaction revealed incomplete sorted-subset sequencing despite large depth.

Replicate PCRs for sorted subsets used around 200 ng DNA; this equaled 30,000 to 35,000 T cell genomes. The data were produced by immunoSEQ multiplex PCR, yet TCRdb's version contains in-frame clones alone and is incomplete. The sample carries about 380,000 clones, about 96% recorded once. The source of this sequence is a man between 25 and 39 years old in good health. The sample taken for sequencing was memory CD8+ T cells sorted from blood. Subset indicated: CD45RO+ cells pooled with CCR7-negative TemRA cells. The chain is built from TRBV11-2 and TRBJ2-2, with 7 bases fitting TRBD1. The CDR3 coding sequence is TGTGCCAGCAGCTTCCCCGGGACAGCGAACACCGGGGAGCTGTTTTTT. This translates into CASSFPGTANTGELFF.